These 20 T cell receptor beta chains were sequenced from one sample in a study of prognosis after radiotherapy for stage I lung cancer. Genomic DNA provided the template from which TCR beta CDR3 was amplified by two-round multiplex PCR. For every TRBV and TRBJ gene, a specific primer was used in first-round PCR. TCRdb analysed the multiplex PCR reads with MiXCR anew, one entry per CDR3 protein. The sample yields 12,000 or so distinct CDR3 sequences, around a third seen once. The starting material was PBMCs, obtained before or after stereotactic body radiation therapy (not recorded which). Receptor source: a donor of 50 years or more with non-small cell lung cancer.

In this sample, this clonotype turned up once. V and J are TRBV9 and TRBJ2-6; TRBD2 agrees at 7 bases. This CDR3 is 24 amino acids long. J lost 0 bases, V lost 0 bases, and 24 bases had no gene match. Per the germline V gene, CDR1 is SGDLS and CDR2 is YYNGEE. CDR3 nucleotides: TGTGCCAGCAGCGTAGAGGGACTATATCCCCTATTTATTGGGGAAAACTCTGGGGCCAACGTCCTGACTTTC. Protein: CASSVEGLYPLFIGENSGANVLTF.

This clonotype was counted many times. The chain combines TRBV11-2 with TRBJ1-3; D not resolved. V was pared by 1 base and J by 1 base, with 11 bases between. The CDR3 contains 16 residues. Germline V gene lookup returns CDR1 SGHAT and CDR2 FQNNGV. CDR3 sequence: CASSLAAGNSGNTIYF. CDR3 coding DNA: TGTGCCAGCAGCTTAGCGGCAGGCAATTCTGGAAACACCATATATTTT.

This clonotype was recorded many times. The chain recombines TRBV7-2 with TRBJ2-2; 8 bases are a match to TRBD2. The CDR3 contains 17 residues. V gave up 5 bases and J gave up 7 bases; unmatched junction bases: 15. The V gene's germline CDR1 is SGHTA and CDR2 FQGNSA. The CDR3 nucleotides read TGTGCCAGCAGCCCCCCCCGGAGCGGGAGCTCGTACGGGGAGCTGTTTTTT. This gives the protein CASSPPRSGSSYGELFF.

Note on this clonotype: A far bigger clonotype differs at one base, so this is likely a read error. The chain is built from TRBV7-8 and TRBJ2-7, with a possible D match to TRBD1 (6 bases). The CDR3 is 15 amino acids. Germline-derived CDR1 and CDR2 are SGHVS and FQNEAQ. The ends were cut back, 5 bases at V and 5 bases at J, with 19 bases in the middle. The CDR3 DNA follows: TGTGCCAGCAGCATCGAGGGACATCCTTTAGACGAGCAGTACTTC. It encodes CASSIEGHPLDEQYF.

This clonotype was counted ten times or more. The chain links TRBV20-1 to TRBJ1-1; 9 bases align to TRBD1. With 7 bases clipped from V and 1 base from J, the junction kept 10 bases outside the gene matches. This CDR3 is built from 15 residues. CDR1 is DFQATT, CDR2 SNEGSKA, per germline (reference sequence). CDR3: CSGAGTGRTNTEAFF. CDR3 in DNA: TGCAGTGGAGCCGGGACAGGGAGGACGAACACTGAAGCTTTCTTT.

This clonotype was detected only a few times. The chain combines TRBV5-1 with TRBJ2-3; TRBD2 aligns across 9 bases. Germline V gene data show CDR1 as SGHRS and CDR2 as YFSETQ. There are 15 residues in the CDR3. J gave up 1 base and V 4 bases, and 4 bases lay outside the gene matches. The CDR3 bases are TGCGCCAGCAGCAATAGGACTAGCGGCACAGATACGCAGTATTTT. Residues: CASSNRTSGTDTQYF.

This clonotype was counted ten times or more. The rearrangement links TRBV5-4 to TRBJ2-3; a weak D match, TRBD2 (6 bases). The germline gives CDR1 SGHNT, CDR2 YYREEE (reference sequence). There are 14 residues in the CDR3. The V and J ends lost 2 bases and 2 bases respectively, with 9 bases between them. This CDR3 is CASSFSGITDTQYF. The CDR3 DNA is TGTGCCAGCAGCTTTAGCGGAATCACAGATACGCAGTATTTT.

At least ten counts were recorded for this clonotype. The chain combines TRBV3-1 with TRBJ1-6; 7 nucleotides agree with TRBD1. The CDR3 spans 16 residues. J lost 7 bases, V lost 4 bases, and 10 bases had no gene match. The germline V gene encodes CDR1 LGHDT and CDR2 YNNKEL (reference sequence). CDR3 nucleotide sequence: TGTGCCAGCAGCCGAGTCCCGGGACAGCTAAATTCACCCCTCCACTTT. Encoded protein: CASSRVPGQLNSPLHF.

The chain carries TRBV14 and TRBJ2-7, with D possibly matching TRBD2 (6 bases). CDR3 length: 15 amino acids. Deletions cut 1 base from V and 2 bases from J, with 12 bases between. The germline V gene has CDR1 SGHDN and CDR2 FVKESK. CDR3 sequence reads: CASSQVSGWTYEQYF. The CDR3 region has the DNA TGTGCCAGCAGCCAAGTCAGCGGGTGGACCTACGAGCAGTACTTC. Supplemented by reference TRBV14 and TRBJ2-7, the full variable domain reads EAGVTQFPSHSVIEKGQTVTLRCDPISGHDNLYWYRRVMGKEIKFLLHFVKESKQDESGMPNNRFLAERTGGTYSTLKVQPAELEDSGVYFCASSQVSGWTYEQYFGPGTRLTVT.

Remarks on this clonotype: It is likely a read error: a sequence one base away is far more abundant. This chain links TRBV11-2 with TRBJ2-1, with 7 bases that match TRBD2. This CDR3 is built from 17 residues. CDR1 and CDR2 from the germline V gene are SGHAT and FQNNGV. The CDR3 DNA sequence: TGTGCCAGCAGCTCCCCGGGACTTCTTGGGGGGGGAGAGACCAAGTACTTC. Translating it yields CASSSPGLLGGGETKYF.

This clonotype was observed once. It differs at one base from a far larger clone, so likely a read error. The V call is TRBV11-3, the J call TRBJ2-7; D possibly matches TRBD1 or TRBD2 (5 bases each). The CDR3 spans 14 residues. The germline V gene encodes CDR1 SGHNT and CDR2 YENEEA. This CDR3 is CTSSLGAGSYEQYF. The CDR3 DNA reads TGTACCAGCAGCTTAGGGGCAGGGAGCTACGAGCAGTACTTC.

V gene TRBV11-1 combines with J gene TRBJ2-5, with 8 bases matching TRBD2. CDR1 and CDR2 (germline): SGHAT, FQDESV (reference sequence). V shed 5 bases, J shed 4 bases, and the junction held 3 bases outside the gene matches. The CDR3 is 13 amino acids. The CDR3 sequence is CASSLGLAETQYF. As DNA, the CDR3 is TGTGCCAGCAGCCTCGGACTAGCAGAGACCCAGTACTTC.

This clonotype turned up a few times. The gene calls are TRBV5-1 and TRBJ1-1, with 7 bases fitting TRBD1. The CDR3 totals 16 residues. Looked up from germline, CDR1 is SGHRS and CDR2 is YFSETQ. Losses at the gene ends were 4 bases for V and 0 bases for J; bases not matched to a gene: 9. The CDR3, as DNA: TGCGCCAGCAGCAGGGGACAGCGAGGTTTGAACACTGAAGCTTTCTTT. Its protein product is CASSRGQRGLNTEAFF.

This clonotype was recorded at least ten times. In nucleotides, the CDR3 is TGCGCCAGCAGCCAAGCGTCCAGGGGACCAAACACCATATATTTT. Amino acids: CASSQASRGPNTIYF. V gene TRBV4-1 combines with J gene TRBJ1-3; the D gene is possibly TRBD1 (6 bases). The CDR3 extends over 15 amino acids. V shed 1 base and J shed 6 bases, with 13 bases lying between them. The V gene's germline CDR1 is MGHRA and CDR2 YSYEKL.

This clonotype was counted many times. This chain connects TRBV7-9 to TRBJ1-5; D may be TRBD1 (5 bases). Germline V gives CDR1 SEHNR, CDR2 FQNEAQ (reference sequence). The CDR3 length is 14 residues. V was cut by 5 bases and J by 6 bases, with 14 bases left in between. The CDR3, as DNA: TGTGCCAGCAGCGTACCGGGGCAGGGTCAGCCCCAGCATTTT. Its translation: CASSVPGQGQPQHF.

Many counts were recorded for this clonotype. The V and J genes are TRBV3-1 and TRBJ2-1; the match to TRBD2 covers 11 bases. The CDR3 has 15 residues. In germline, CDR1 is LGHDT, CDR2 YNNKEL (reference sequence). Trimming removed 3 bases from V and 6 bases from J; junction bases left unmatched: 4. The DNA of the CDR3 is TGTGCCAGCAGCCAGCTAGCGGGGGGCCCCAATGAGCAGTTCTTC. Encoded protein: CASSQLAGGPNEQFF.

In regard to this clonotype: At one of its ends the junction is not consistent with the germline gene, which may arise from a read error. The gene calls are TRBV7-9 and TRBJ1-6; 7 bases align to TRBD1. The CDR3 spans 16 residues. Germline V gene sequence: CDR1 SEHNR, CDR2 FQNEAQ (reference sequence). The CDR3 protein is CASSLGQGFYNSPLQF. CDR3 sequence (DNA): TGTGCCAGCAGCTTAGGACAGGGATTTTATAATTCACCCCTACAATTT.

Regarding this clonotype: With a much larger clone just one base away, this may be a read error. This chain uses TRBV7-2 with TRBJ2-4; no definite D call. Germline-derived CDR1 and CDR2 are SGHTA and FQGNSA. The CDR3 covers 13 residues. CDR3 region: CACSFSGLNIQYF. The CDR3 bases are TGTGCCTGCAGCTTTTCTGGGTTAAACATTCAGTACTTC.

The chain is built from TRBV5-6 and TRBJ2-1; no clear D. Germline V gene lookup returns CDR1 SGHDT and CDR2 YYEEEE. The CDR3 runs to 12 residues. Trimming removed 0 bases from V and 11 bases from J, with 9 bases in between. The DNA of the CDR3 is TGTGCCAGCAGCTTGGGAGAGATCAAGCAGTTCTTC. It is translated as CASSLGEIKQFF.

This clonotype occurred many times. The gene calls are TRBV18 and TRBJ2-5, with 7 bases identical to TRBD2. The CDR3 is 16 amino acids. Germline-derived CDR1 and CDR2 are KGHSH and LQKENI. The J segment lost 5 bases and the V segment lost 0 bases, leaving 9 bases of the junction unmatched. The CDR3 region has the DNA TGTGCCAGCTCACCACCCCTAGCGGTGACTCGGGAGACCCAGTACTTC. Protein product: CASSPPLAVTRETQYF.